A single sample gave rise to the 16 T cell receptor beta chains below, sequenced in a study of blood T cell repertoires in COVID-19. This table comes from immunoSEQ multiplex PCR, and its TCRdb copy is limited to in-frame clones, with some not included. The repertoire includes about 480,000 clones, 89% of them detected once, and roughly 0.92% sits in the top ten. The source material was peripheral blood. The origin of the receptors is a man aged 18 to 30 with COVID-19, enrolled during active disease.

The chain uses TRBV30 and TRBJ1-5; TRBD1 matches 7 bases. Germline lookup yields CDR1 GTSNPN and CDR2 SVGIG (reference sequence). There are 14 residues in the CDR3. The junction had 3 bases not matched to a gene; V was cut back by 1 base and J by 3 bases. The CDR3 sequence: CAWSGGQFNQPQHF. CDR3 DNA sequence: TGTGCCTGGAGTGGGGGACAGTTCAATCAGCCCCAGCATTTT. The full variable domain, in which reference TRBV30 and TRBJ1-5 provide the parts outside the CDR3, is SQTIHQWPATLVQPVGSPLSLECTVEGTSNPNLYWYRQAAGRGLQLLFYSVGIGQISSEVPQNLSASRPQDRQFILSSKKLLLSDSGFYLCAWSGGQFNQPQHFGDGTRLSIL.

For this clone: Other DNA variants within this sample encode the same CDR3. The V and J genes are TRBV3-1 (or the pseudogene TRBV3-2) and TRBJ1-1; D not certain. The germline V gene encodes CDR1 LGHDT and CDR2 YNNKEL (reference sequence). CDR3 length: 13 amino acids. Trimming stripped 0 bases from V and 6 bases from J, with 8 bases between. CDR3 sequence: CASSQDRGAEAFF. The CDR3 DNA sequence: TGTGCCAGCAGCCAAGACCGAGGAGCTGAAGCTTTCTTT.

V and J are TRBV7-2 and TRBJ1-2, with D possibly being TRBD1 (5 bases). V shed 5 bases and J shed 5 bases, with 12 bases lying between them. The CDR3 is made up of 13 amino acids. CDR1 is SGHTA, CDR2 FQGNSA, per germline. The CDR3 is CASSLGPEYGYTF. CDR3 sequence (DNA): TGTGCCAGCAGCCTGGGGCCAGAATATGGCTACACCTTC.

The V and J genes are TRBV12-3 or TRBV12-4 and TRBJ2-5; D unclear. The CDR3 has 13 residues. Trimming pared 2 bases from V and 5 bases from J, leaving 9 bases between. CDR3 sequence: CASSLTSGETQYF. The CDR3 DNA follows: TGTGCCAGCAGTTTAACTTCCGGGGAGACCCAGTACTTC.

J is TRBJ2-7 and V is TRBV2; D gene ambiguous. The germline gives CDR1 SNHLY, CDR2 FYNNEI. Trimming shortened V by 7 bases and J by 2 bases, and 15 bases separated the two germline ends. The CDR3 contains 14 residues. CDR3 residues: CASIQQTDTYEQYF. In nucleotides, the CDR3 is TGTGCCAGCATTCAACAGACCGATACCTACGAGCAGTACTTC.

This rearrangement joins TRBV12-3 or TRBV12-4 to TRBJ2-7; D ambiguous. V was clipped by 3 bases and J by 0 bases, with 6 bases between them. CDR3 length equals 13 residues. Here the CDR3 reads CASSLTPSYEQYF. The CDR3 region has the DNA TGTGCCAGCAGTTTGACACCCTCCTACGAGCAGTACTTC.

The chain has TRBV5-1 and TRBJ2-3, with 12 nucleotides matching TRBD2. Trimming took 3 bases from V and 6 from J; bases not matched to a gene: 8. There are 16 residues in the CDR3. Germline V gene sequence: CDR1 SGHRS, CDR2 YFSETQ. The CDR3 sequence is CASSSRLAGVQDTQYF. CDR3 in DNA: TGCGCCAGCAGCTCGCGACTAGCGGGGGTCCAGGATACGCAGTATTTT.

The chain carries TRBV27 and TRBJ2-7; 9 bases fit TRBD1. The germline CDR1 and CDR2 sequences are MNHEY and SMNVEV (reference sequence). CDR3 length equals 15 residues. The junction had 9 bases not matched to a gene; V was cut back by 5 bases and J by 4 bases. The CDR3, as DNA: TGTGCCAGCAGTCGAATCCGGGACAGGGTGTACGAGCAGTACTTC. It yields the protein CASSRIRDRVYEQYF.

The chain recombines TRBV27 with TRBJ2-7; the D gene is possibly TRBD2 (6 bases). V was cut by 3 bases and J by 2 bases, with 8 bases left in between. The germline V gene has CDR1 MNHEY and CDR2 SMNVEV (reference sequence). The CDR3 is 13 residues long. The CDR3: CASSFAGTYEQYF. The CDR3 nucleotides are TGTGCCAGCAGTTTCGCGGGAACCTACGAGCAGTACTTC.

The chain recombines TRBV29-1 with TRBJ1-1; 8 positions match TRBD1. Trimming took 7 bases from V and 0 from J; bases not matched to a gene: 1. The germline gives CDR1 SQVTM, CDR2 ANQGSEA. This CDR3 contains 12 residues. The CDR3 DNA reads TGCAGCGGACAGGGGATGAACACTGAAGCTTTCTTT. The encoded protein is CSGQGMNTEAFF.

CDR3 bases: TGTGCCAGCAGCCCCCCAGGAGGGGATCAGCCCCAGCATTTT. Translated: CASSPPGGDQPQHF. The chain joins TRBV9 to TRBJ1-5; tentative D call: TRBD1 (5 bases). Trimming removed 4 bases from V and 5 bases from J, with 13 bases in between. Germline V CDR1 and CDR2: SGDLS, YYNGEE. This CDR3 has 14 amino acids.

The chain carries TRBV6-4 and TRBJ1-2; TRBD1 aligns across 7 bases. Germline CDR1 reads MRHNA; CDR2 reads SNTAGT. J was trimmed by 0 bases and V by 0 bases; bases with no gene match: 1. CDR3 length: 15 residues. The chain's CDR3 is CASSDSGQPNYGYTF. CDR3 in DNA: TGTGCCAGCAGTGACTCGGGACAGCCTAACTATGGCTACACCTTC.

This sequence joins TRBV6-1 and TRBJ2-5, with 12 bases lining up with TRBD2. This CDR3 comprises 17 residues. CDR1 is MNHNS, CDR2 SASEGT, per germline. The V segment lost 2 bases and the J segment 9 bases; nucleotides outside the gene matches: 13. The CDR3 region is CASSENGTSGWRFPQYF. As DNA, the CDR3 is TGTGCCAGCAGTGAAAATGGGACTAGCGGGTGGAGGTTTCCCCAGTACTTC.

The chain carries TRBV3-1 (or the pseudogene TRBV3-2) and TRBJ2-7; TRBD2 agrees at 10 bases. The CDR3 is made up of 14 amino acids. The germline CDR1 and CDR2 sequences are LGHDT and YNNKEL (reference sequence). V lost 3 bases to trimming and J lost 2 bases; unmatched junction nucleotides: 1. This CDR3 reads CASSHSGGAYEQYF. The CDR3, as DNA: TGTGCCAGCAGCCACAGCGGGGGGGCCTACGAGCAGTACTTC.

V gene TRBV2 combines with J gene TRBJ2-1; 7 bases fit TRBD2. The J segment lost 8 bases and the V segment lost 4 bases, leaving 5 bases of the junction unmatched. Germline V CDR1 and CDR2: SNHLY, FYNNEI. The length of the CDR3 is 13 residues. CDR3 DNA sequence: TGTGCCAGCAGTGCGCTAGCGGTCGATGAGCAGTTCTTC. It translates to CASSALAVDEQFF.

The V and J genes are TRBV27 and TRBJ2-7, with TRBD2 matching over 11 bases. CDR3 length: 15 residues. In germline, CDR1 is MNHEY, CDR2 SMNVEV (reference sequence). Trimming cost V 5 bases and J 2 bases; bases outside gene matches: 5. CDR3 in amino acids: CASSQTSGATYEQYF. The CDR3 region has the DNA TGTGCCAGCAGTCAGACTAGCGGGGCCACCTACGAGCAGTACTTC.